A selection of T cell receptor beta chains follows, all from one sample in a study of cytomegalovirus exposure and HLA in healthy donors. Assay: immunoSEQ multiplex PCR; the TCRdb copy retains only in-frame clones and omits some. The table for this sample gives under 250,000 clones. The sequenced sample consisted of PBMCs. These receptors all come from a girl aged 2 to 10 in good health and CMV-seropositive. Both conserved end residues are part of each CDR3. A D gene is named only where the DNA matches it firmly.

J gene: TRBJ2-2
V gene: TRBV2
D gene: -
CDR3 protein: CASSHRVDTGELFF
CDR3 DNA: TGTGCCAGCAGCCACAGGGTCGACACCGGGGAGCTGTTTTTT

J gene: TRBJ1-1
V gene: TRBV7-9
D gene: -
CDR3 protein: CASSRYGSSNTEAFF
CDR3 DNA: TGTGCCAGCAGCCGCTACGGGTCTTCGAACACTGAAGCTTTCTTT

J gene: TRBJ2-3
V gene: TRBV10-3
D gene: -
CDR3 protein: CAISESRGTGTDTQYF
CDR3 DNA: TGTGCCATCAGTGAGTCTCGGGGAACAGGCACAGATACGCAGTATTTT

J gene: TRBJ2-7
V gene: TRBV6-5
D gene: TRBD1
CDR3 protein: CASSYSRDRVYEQYF
CDR3 DNA: TGTGCCAGCAGTTACTCAAGGGACAGGGTCTACGAGCAGTACTTC

J gene: TRBJ2-1
V gene: TRBV9
D gene: -
CDR3 protein: CASGPGWVYNEQFF
CDR3 DNA: TGTGCCAGCGGACCGGGATGGGTTTACAATGAGCAGTTCTTC

J gene: TRBJ1-2
V gene: TRBV7-9
D gene: TRBD1
CDR3 protein: CASSLETGVGYGYTF
CDR3 DNA: TGTGCCAGCAGCTTAGAGACAGGGGTGGGATATGGCTACACCTTC

J gene: TRBJ2-3
V gene: TRBV28
D gene: TRBD2
CDR3 protein: CATRAGASTDTQYF
CDR3 DNA: TGTGCCACCAGAGCGGGAGCTAGCACAGATACGCAGTATTTT

J gene: TRBJ1-1
V gene: TRBV5-5
D gene: TRBD1
CDR3 protein: CASSPRDSGSFF
CDR3 DNA: TGTGCCAGCAGCCCCCGGGACAGTGGGTCTTTCTTT

J gene: TRBJ1-1
V gene: TRBV14
D gene: TRBD1
CDR3 protein: CASNRDSMNTEAFF
CDR3 DNA: TGTGCCAGCAACCGGGACAGCATGAACACTGAAGCTTTCTTT

J gene: TRBJ2-3
V gene: TRBV28
D gene: -
CDR3 protein: CASSPPSRDSDTQYF
CDR3 DNA: TGTGCCAGCAGTCCCCCCAGCCGGGACTCAGATACGCAGTATTTT

J gene: TRBJ2-1
V gene: TRBV18
D gene: -
CDR3 protein: CASHSVTGSYNEQFF
CDR3 DNA: TGTGCCAGCCATTCGGTGACGGGATCCTACAATGAGCAGTTCTTC